This T cell receptor (beta chain) was recorded in a study of lymphopenia after photon versus proton radiotherapy. The germline CDR1 and CDR2 sequences are MNHEY and SMNVEV (reference sequence). V was clipped by 3 bases and J by 2 bases, with 2 bases between them. The CDR3 length is 13 residues. Only one count was recorded for this clone. Antigen: not known. Data came from immunoSEQ multiplex PCR; TCRdb stores just in-frame clones and leaves some out. The sample has about 16,000 clones, approximately 86% seen once. Study-wide results and limits: Only patients who died were analyzed for survival; proton advantage is unproven.

This clonotype was obtained from a woman aged 60-70 years with cholangiocarcinoma. Some clones in this sample may be carry-over from other donors' samples. The J gene is TRBJ2-6, the V gene TRBV27, with D uncertain. Here the sequenced sample was peripheral blood, taken from a patient treated with proton-based radiotherapy. The DNA for the CDR3 is TGTGCCAGCAGTTTGGCTGGGGCCAACGTCCTGACTTTC. Its protein is CASSLAGANVLTF.